This TCR beta chain is drawn from a study of blood T cell repertoires in COVID-19. At the level of the study: Acute and convalescent COVID-19 specimens originated in the United States, Italy and Spain. T cells, B-cell-depleted T cells, or PBMCs provided the cDNA or gDNA that served as material.

Germline loops: CDR1 MRHNA, CDR2 SNTAGT. The CDR3 is made up of 12 amino acids. Trimming took off 10 bases at V and 2 bases at J, with 11 bases between the two ends. In the study's own analysis: By means of reference gene primer amplification, nucleated cell counts were estimated. Generated by immunoSEQ multiplex PCR, the TCRdb table keeps only in-frame clones and is missing some. Clone size and the V and J calls come from that table; the DNA yielded D and trimming. The top ten hold 6.5% of the sample, which has some 370,000 clones, about 90% seen once. The receptor's source is a man younger than 35 with active or convalescent COVID-19. The chain recombines TRBV6-4 with TRBJ1-2; no clear D. Sample: peripheral blood. The CDR3 DNA reads as TGTGCCACCCACGGGGAAAACTATGGCTACACCTTC. It translates to CATHGENYGYTF.